A single sample is the source of the 14 T cell receptor beta chains below, sequenced in a study of T cells in Graves' hyperthyroidism and ophthalmopathy. Authors of the study amplified TCR beta CDR3 regions from RNA transcripts. HTBI primers were employed in a first-round RT-PCR of the TCR CDR3. TCRdb fed the multiplex PCR reads into MiXCR, producing one record per CDR3 protein. The sample carries over 450,000 distinct CDR3 sequences, about a sixth recorded once. Material: blood. These TCRs come from a woman aged 18-30 years with Graves' ophthalmopathy.

This clonotype was seen repeatedly, ten times or more. The V and J genes are TRBV6-1 and TRBJ1-1; D unclear. Trimming pared 2 bases from V and 6 bases from J, leaving 13 bases between. Germline V lookup: CDR1 MNHNS, CDR2 SASEGT. The CDR3 has 14 residues. The CDR3 nucleotides are TGTGCCAGCAGTGAACAGTCGGAACATGCTGAAGCTTTCTTT. Residues: CASSEQSEHAEAFF.

This clonotype has more than one count but fewer than ten. The chain employs TRBV20-1 and TRBJ2-2, with TRBD2 matching over 7 bases. The germline V gene has CDR1 DFQATT and CDR2 SNEGSKA (reference sequence). The CDR3 length is 14 residues. Trimming at V came to 7 bases and at J to 0 bases, leaving 5 bases not matched to a gene. CDR3 amino acids: CSGWAGANTGELFF. The CDR3 nucleotides are TGCAGTGGATGGGCGGGGGCGAACACCGGGGAGCTGTTTTTT.

This clonotype was recorded at least ten times. The V and J genes are TRBV30 and TRBJ2-1; 12 nucleotides align to TRBD2. Germline V lookup: CDR1 GTSNPN, CDR2 SVGIG (reference sequence). This CDR3 has 14 residues. Trimming took 4 bases from V and 10 from J; bases not matched to a gene: 8. Here the CDR3 reads CAWKTSGSRREQFF. CDR3 nucleotide sequence: TGTGCCTGGAAGACTAGCGGGAGCCGGCGGGAGCAGTTCTTC.

The chain combines TRBV5-6 with TRBJ2-7, with D unresolved. V was pared by 4 bases and J by 5 bases, with 10 bases between. Germline CDR1 is SGHDT and CDR2 is YYEEEE. This CDR3 spans 12 amino acids. CDR3 sequence (DNA): TGTGCCAGCAGCACGCTTTCGAACGAGCAGTACTTC. Protein sequence: CASSTLSNEQYF.

This clonotype was counted ten times or more. The rearrangement joins TRBV10-3 to TRBJ2-3, with TRBD2 matching over 7 bases. CDR3 length: 14 amino acids. Trimming removed 7 bases from V and 2 bases from J; junction bases left unmatched: 6. CDR1 ENHRY and CDR2 SYGVKD come from the germline V gene. The chain's CDR3 is CAIMLAETTDTQYF. The CDR3 DNA follows: TGTGCCATCATGCTAGCGGAGACCACAGATACGCAGTATTTT.

The sample holds many counts of this clonotype. The chain uses TRBV28 and TRBJ2-6; D call uncertain. The germline CDR1 and CDR2 sequences are MDHEN and SYDVKM. CDR3 length: 14 residues. The V end was cut by 2 bases, the J end by 2 bases, with 4 bases between. CDR3 in DNA: TGTGCCAGCAGTTTACAGGCTGGGGCCAACGTCCTGACTTTC. This codes for CASSLQAGANVLTF. Full variable domain (rest looked up from reference TRBV28 and TRBJ2-6): DVKVTQSSRYLVKRTGEKVFLECVQDMDHENMFWYRQDPGLGLRLIYFSYDVKMKEKGDIPEGYSVSREKKERFSLILESASTNQTSMYLCASSLQAGANVLTFGAGSRLTVL.

The sample holds many counts of this clonotype. This chain connects TRBV5-5 to TRBJ2-7; no definite D call. The CDR3 is 15 residues long. Germline-derived CDR1 and CDR2 are SGHKS and YYEKEE (reference sequence). The germline V and J ends were trimmed by 4 bases and 0 bases, with 14 bases remaining between them. Written as DNA, the CDR3 is TGTGCCAGCAGCGTAGCTGCCAGTACCTCCTACGAGCAGTACTTC. Amino acid sequence: CASSVAASTSYEQYF.

Ten or more counts support this clonotype. This chain joins TRBV2 and TRBJ1-1; TRBD1 is a possible D gene (5 bases). The CDR3 totals 12 residues. Germline V gene lookup returns CDR1 SNHLY and CDR2 FYNNEI. V was clipped by 6 bases and J by 4 bases, with 9 bases between them. The CDR3 DNA reads as TGTGCCAGCAGGGAGGGGTTCACTGAAGCTTTCTTT. It encodes CASREGFTEAFF.

This clonotype was seen a few times. V and J are TRBV6-4 and TRBJ1-1, with a weak D call TRBD1 (5 bases). Germline V gives CDR1 MRHNA, CDR2 SNTAGT. V lost 4 bases, J lost 7 bases, and 16 bases lay in between. This CDR3 is 14 amino acids long. The CDR3: CASSGRWGEIEAFF. The DNA for the CDR3 is TGTGCCAGCAGTGGCCGGTGGGGGGAAATTGAAGCTTTCTTT.

This clonotype was observed a few times. Possible read error: a much larger clone is one base away. The chain recombines TRBV20-1 with TRBJ1-2; no definite D call. The CDR3 covers 14 residues. Germline lookup yields CDR1 DFQATT and CDR2 SNEGSKA (reference sequence). In DNA form, the CDR3 reads TGCAGTACTAGAGATTATGGACTTCACTATGGCTACACCTTC. This codes for CSTRDYGLHYGYTF.

The chain couples TRBV19 to TRBJ1-1; 12 bases are shared with TRBD1. This CDR3 has 17 residues. Per the germline V gene, CDR1 is LNHDA and CDR2 is SQIVND (reference sequence). V dropped 4 bases and J dropped 0; count of bases not matched to a gene: 6. Here the CDR3 reads CASSTGQGARMNTEAFF. DNA for the CDR3: TGTGCCAGTAGTACGGGACAGGGGGCGCGGATGAACACTGAAGCTTTCTTT.

The rearrangement uses TRBV28 and TRBJ2-3; 12 bases match TRBD2. The V segment lost 3 bases and the J segment 5 bases; nucleotides outside the gene matches: 6. The germline V gene has CDR1 MDHEN and CDR2 SYDVKM. This CDR3 is built from 16 residues. The DNA for the CDR3 is TGTGCCAGCAGTTTTCAGAAACTAGCGGGGGGAGATACGCAGTATTTT. This translates into CASSFQKLAGGDTQYF.

This clonotype showed up many times. V and J are TRBV30 and TRBJ1-1; D gene unclear. There are 12 residues in the CDR3. V was pared by 0 bases and J by 7 bases, with 9 bases between. The germline V gene has CDR1 GTSNPN and CDR2 SVGIG (reference sequence). The CDR3 sequence is CAWSVHGSEAFF. CDR3 in DNA: TGTGCCTGGAGTGTACATGGGAGTGAAGCTTTCTTT. The full variable domain, rest sourced from reference TRBV30 and TRBJ1-1, is SQTIHQWPATLVQPVGSPLSLECTVEGTSNPNLYWYRQAAGRGLQLLFYSVGIGQISSEVPQNLSASRPQDRQFILSSKKLLLSDSGFYLCAWSVHGSEAFFGQGTRLTVV.

With regard to this clonotype: A much larger clonotype is one base distant, so this may be a read error. This chain links TRBV18 with TRBJ1-5; 8 positions agree with TRBD1. CDR1 is KGHSH and CDR2 is LQKENI in the germline V gene. Germline trimming cut 2 bases from V and 9 bases from J; bases unmatched to any gene: 12. The CDR3 has 16 residues. The CDR3 loop reads CASSPFSTGGYRPQHF. CDR3 in DNA: TGTGCCAGCTCACCATTTAGCACAGGGGGTTATCGGCCCCAGCATTTT.